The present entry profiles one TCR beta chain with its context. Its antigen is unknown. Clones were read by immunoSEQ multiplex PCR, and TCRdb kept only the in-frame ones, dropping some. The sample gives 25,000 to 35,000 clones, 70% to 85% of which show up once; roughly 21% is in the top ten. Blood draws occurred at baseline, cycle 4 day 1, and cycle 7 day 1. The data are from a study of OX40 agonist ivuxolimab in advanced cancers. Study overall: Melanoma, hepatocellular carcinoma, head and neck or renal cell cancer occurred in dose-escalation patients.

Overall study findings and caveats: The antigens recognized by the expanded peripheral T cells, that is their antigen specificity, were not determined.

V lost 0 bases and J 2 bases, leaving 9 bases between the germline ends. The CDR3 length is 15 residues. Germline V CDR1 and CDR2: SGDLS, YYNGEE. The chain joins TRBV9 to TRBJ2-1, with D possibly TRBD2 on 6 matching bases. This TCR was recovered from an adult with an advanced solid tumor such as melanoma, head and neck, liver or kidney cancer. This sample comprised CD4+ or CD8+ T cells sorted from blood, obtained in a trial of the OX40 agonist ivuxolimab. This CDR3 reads CASSVGGGPYNEQFF. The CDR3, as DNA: TGTGCCAGCAGCGTAGGGGGAGGCCCCTACAATGAGCAGTTCTTC.